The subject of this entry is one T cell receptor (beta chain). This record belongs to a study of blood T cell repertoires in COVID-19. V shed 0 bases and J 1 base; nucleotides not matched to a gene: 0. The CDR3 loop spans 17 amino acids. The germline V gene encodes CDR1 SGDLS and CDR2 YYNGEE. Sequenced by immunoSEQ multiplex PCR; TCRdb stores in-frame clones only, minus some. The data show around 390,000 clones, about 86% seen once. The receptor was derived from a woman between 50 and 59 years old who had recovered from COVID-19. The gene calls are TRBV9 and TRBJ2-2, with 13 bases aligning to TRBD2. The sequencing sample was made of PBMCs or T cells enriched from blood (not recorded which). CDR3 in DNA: TGTGCCAGCAGCGTAGGACTAGCGGGGGGGAACACCGGGGAGCTGTTTTTT. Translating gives CASSVGLAGGNTGELFF.